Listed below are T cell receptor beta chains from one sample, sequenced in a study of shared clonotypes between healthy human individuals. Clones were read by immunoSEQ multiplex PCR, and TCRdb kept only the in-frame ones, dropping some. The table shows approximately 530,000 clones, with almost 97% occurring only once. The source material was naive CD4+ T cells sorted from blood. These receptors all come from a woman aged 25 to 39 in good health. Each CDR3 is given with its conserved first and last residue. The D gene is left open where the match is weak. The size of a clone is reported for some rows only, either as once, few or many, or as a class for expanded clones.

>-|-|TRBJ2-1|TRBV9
TGTGCCAGCAGCGTAGTGCTACAATCCAATGAGCAGTTCTTC
CASSVVLQSNEQFF
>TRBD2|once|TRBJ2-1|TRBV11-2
TGTGCCAGCAGCTTAGTGGCGGGGGAGGGTAGCGGGCCGAACAATGAGCAGTTCTTC
CASSLVAGEGSGPNNEQFF
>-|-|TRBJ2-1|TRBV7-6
TGTGCCAGCAGCCCGCCCGGGACTGGCTCCTACAATGAGCAGTTCTTC
CASSPPGTGSYNEQFF
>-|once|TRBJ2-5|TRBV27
TGTGCCAGCAGGCGTGGGTGGGAGTCCCCTCAAGAGACCCAGTACTTC
CASRRGWESPQETQYF
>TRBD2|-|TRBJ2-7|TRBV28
TGTGCCAGCAGACACGATAGCGGGAGTCGCAACGAGCAGTACTTC
CASRHDSGSRNEQYF
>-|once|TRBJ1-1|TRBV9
TGTGCCAGCAGCGTAGACCTGAACACTGAAGCTTTCTTT
CASSVDLNTEAFF
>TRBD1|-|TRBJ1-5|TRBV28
TGTGCCAGCAGACTTACAGGGGCCCAGCCCCAGCATTTT
CASRLTGAQPQHF
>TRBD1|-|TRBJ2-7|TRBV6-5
TGTGCCAGCAGTACAACAGGGGGCTATCCCTACGAGCAGTACTTC
CASSTTGGYPYEQYF
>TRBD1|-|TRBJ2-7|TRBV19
TGTGCCAGTAGTCCCGGGACAGGGTACGGCGAGCAGTACTTC
CASSPGTGYGEQYF
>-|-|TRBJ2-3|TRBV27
TGTGCCAGCACTAGAGCAGATACGCAGTATTTT
CASTRADTQYF
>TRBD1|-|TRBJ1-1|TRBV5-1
TGCGCCAGCAGCTTGGAAGGAGGGGGCTACACTGAAGCTTTCTTT
CASSLEGGGYTEAFF
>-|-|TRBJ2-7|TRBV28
TGTGCCAGCAGTGTGCGGAAGGGGAAGCGGCCCCGCCTGGAGGGGCAGTACTTC
CASSVRKGKRPRLEGQYF
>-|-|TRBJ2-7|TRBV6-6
TGTGCCAGCAGTTCCGGTGGGGGGCAATCCTACGAGCAGTACTTC
CASSSGGGQSYEQYF
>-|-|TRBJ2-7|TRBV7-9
TGTGCCAGCAGCTTAGCATCGACGTCGACTATAGCCTACGAGCAGTACTTC
CASSLASTSTIAYEQYF
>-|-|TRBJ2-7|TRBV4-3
TGCGCCAGCAGCCAACCCCTTCGCGAAGGGTACGAGCAGTACTTC
CASSQPLREGYEQYF
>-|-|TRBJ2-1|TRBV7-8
TGTGCCAGCAGCTCCCTGGGGAGGGGGCCTGTGTTGGTATACGAGCAGTTCTTC
CASSSLGRGPVLVYEQFF
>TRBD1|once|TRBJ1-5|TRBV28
TGTGCCAGCAGTCGCAATCCCCGGGACAGGGGGCATAGGGATCAGCCCCAGCATTTT
CASSRNPRDRGHRDQPQHF
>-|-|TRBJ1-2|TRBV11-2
TGTGCCAGCAGACTAGCAGGGGATGGATATGGCTACACCTTC
CASRLAGDGYGYTF
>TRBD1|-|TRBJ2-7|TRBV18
TGTGCCAGCTCAGCGGACAGGTTCTCCTACGAGCAGTACTTC
CASSADRFSYEQYF
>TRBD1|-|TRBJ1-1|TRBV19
TGTGCCAGTAGCCAAACAGGGGTGGCTGAAGCTTTCTTT
CASSQTGVAEAFF
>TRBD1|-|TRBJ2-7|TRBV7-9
TGTGCCAGCAGTTTGGACAGGCGGATCAACGAGCAGTACTTC
CASSLDRRINEQYF
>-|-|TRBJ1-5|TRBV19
TGTGCCAGTAGATCGCAGGGGACCCAGCCCCAGCATTTT
CASRSQGTQPQHF
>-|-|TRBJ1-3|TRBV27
TGTGCCAGCAGTTCAGGGGCCTTTCCTGGAAACACCATATATTTT
CASSSGAFPGNTIYF
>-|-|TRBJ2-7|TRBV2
TGTGCCAGCAGTGAAAACGGGTACGAGCAGTACTTC
CASSENGYEQYF
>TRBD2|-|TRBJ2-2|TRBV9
TGTGCCAGCAGCCCCCGGAAAGCGGGAAAGAACACCGGGGAGCTGTTTTTT
CASSPRKAGKNTGELFF
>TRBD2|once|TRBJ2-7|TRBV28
TGTGCCAGCAGTAGACTAGCGCACTACGAGCAGTACTTC
CASSRLAHYEQYF
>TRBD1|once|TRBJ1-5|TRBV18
TGTGCCAGCTCAACGACAGGGGTTCAGCCCCAGCATTTT
CASSTTGVQPQHF
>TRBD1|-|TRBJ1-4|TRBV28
TGTGCCAGCAGTTTCTGGGACAGGGCGCCTAATGAAAAACTGTTTTTT
CASSFWDRAPNEKLFF
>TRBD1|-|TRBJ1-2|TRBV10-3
TGTGCCATCAGTGCCGGGACAGGGTACGGCTACACCTTC
CAISAGTGYGYTF
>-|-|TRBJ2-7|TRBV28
TGTGCCAGCAACGTCATAGGGGGACTCTACGAGCAGTACTTC
CASNVIGGLYEQYF
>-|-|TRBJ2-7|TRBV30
TGTGCCTGGAGGCGGGAATCCGAGCAGTACTTC
CAWRRESEQYF
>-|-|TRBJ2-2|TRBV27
TGTGCCAGCAGAAGGACGGGGACCGGGGAGCTGTTTTTT
CASRRTGTGELFF
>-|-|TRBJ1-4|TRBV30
TGTGCCTGGAGTCTACCTCCCCAGGGGTCTGAAAAACTGTTTTTT
CAWSLPPQGSEKLFF
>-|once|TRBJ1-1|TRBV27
TGTGCCAGCAGTACCCTACTCGGGCGGGCTGAAGCTTTCTTT
CASSTLLGRAEAFF
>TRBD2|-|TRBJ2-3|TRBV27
TGTGCCAGCAGTTTATGGAGGACTAGCGGGGCTAGCACAGATACGCAGTATTTT
CASSLWRTSGASTDTQYF
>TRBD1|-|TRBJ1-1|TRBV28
TGTGCCAGCAGCCTTCCGGGACAGGGTTCCCCTGAAGCTTTCTTT
CASSLPGQGSPEAFF
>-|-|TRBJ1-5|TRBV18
TGTGCCAGCCCAGCAGCCTTGGAACAGAATCAGCCCCAGCATTTT
CASPAALEQNQPQHF
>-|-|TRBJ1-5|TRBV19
TGTGCCAGTAGTATCAGGTCCAGAAATCAGCCCCAGCATTTT
CASSIRSRNQPQHF
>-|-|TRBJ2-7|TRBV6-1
TGTGCCAGCAGTGGCCAGGGTTATATATACGAGCAGTACTTC
CASSGQGYIYEQYF
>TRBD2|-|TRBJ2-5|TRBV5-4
TGTGCCAGCAGCTCGGCTAGCGGGAGTCAAGAGACCCAGTACTTC
CASSSASGSQETQYF
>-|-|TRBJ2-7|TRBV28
TGTGCCAGCAGCAGCCGGGACACGGACTCCTACGAGCAGTACTTC
CASSSRDTDSYEQYF
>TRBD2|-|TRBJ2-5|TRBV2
TGTGCCAGCAGTGCTGCCCTAGCGGGACTAGAGACCCAGTACTTC
CASSAALAGLETQYF
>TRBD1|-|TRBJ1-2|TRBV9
TGTGCCAGCAGCGTCCCGGGACAGGGTTGGGGTGTGAGCTACACCTTC
CASSVPGQGWGVSYTF
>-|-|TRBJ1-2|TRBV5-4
TGTGCCAGCAGCTTTGACAGCTGGATAGGCTACACCTTC
CASSFDSWIGYTF
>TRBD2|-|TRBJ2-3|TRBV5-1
TGCGCCAGCAGCTTGGCCAGCCTAGCGGGAAGCACAGATACGCAGTATTTT
CASSLASLAGSTDTQYF
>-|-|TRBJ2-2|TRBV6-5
TGTGCCAGCAGCATTGAGCCCGGGGAGCTGTTTTTT
CASSIEPGELFF
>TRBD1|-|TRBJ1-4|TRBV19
TGTGCCAGTAGTACCGGGACAGGGGTTAAGGATGAAAAACTGTTTTTT
CASSTGTGVKDEKLFF
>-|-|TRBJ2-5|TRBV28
TGTGCCAGCAGACCGGGACCCAATGAATTGCAGACCCAGTACTTC
CASRPGPNELQTQYF
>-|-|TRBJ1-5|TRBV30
TGTGCCTGGAGTGCAACAGGGATTCGTGAGCCCCAGCATTTT
CAWSATGIREPQHF
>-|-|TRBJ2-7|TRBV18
TGTGCCAGCTCACCACTTGAGCAGGGTCTTCACGAGCAGTACTTC
CASSPLEQGLHEQYF
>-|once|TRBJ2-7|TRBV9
TGTGCCAGCAGCGTGTCGAGTTCCCCCTACGAGCAGTACTTC
CASSVSSSPYEQYF
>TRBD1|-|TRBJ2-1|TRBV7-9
TGTGCCAACGCCCCCCCCGGGACAGGGGGTCCAACCAGCGAGAATGAGCAGTTCTTC
CANAPPGTGGPTSENEQFF